This TCR beta chain derives from a study of cytomegalovirus exposure and HLA in healthy donors. Study-wide results and caveats: CMV serostatus alone was available as immune exposure information. HLA-A and HLA-B allele assignments for most subjects were reportedly predicted accurately using TCR beta sequences. Differences between HLA loci emerged in a later analysis of TCR association rates, with DRB1 most and HLA-C fewest.

Comments on this clone: Its specificity is not known.

The V and J ends lost 1 base and 2 bases respectively, with 12 bases between them. In germline, CDR1 is MNHEY, CDR2 SVGAGI. This CDR3 spans 16 amino acids. The PCR had 60 Vbeta and 13 Jbeta primers. Sequencing was performed with immunoSEQ multiplex PCR; in TCRdb, only in-frame clones are kept and a portion is missing. This repertoire shows roughly 180,000 clones, over 80% found once; its top ten account for over 1.5%. Sequencing was performed on PBMCs. The rearrangement links TRBV6-5 to TRBJ2-1; a weak D match, TRBD2 (5 bases). The TCR comes from a man aged 35-49 years in good health and CMV-seronegative. The CDR3 spells CASSYYVGSTYNEQFF. The CDR3 DNA reads TGTGCCAGCAGTTACTACGTGGGGAGTACCTACAATGAGCAGTTCTTC.